The 26 T cell receptor beta chains given below trace back to one sample, sequenced in a study of cytomegalovirus exposure and HLA in healthy donors (dated by TCRdb to 2016 to 2017). Receptor libraries were prepared by the immunoSEQ multiplex PCR assay. TCRdb retrieved this table from immuneACCESS and kept in-frame rearrangements only. Not all clones are present; in checked studies, unresolved V genes account for under half, and no reason is known for the remainder. The sample includes approximately 220,000 clones, with about nine tenths observed a single time. Approximately 0.99% of the sample belongs to the ten largest clones. The specimen sequenced was PBMCs. All receptors come from a young woman in good health and CMV-seronegative.

This clone was detected only a few times. The chain has TRBV6-5 and TRBJ1-4; tentatively, D is TRBD1 (6 bases). The ends were cut back, 0 bases at V and 5 bases at J, with 10 bases in the middle. Germline loops: CDR1 MNHEY, CDR2 SVGAGI. The CDR3 is made up of 15 amino acids. CDR3 DNA sequence: TGTGCCAGCAGTTACTCGGGAAGGGGGAATGAAAAACTGTTTTTT. It is translated as CASSYSGRGNEKLFF.

The chain joins TRBV5-1 to TRBJ2-3, with 9 bases fitting TRBD1. The CDR3 is made up of 16 amino acids. V was pared by 0 bases and J by 3 bases, with 5 bases of the junction left unmatched. Germline V CDR1 and CDR2: SGHRS, YFSETQ. In nucleotides, the CDR3 is TGCGCCAGCAGCTTGGCCTGGGACAGGGTAACAGATACGCAGTATTTT. It specifies CASSLAWDRVTDTQYF.

This chain connects TRBV25-1 to TRBJ1-1; D is unclear. V was cut by 6 bases and J by 3 bases, with 11 bases left in between. CDR1 MGHDK and CDR2 SYGVNS come from the germline V gene. The CDR3 totals 13 residues. The CDR3 DNA sequence: TGTGCCAGCAGATTGCGTTCGGACACTGAAGCTTTCTTT. Amino acid sequence: CASRLRSDTEAFF.

The genes are TRBV19 and TRBJ2-7; D is unclear. The CDR3 has 13 amino acids. Germline V lookup: CDR1 LNHDA, CDR2 SQIVND (reference sequence). Deletions cut 5 bases from V and 7 bases from J, with 15 bases between. The CDR3 here is CASSGVVALEQYF. CDR3 sequence (DNA): TGTGCCAGTAGTGGAGTGGTGGCTTTGGAGCAGTACTTC.

The genes are TRBV2 and TRBJ1-5; 7 nucleotides agree with TRBD1. In germline, CDR1 is SNHLY, CDR2 FYNNEI. The CDR3 has 15 residues. The V gene end was trimmed by 6 bases and the J gene end by 6 bases; junction bases not matched to a gene: 11. The CDR3 DNA reads TGTGCCAGCAGAGCCGCTTTGGGACAGCCTCAGCCCCAGCATTTT. It specifies CASRAALGQPQPQHF.

The rearrangement joins TRBV25-1 to TRBJ2-1, with TRBD2 matching 9 bases. The CDR3 extends over 13 amino acids. Trimming took 10 bases from V and 2 from J; bases not matched to a gene: 3. Looked up from germline, CDR1 is MGHDK and CDR2 is SYGVNS. Written as DNA, the CDR3 is TGTGCCACCAGCGGGAGGACCTACAATGAGCAGTTCTTC. This codes for CATSGRTYNEQFF.

This chain joins TRBV28 and TRBJ2-5, with D possibly TRBD1 on 6 matching bases. Germline lookup yields CDR1 MDHEN and CDR2 SYDVKM. V was cut by 5 bases and J by 7 bases, with 14 bases left in between. The CDR3 spans 13 residues. The CDR3 sequence: CASSIQGSGTQYF. CDR3 sequence (DNA): TGTGCCAGCAGTATACAGGGTTCAGGGACCCAGTACTTC.

The chain joins TRBV15 to TRBJ2-5; tentatively, D is TRBD2 (6 bases). CDR1 is LNHNV and CDR2 is YYDKDF in the germline V gene (reference sequence). The CDR3 consists of 14 residues. V gave up 0 bases and J gave up 4 bases, with 9 bases separating them. The CDR3 sequence: CATSRDRLGETQYF. In DNA form, the CDR3 reads TGTGCCACCAGCAGAGATCGACTAGGAGAGACCCAGTACTTC. Supplemented by reference TRBV15 and TRBJ2-5, the full variable domain reads DAMVIQNPRYQVTQFGKPVTLSCSQTLNHNVMYWYQQKSSQAPKLLFHYYDKDFNNEADTPDNFQSRRPNTSFCFLDIRSPGLGDTAMYLCATSRDRLGETQYFGPGTRLLVL.

This chain connects TRBV30 to TRBJ2-5; 9 bases match TRBD2. The V and J ends lost 0 bases and 7 bases, in that order; junction bases with no gene match: 6. This CDR3 contains 14 residues. The germline V gene encodes CDR1 GTSNPN and CDR2 SVGIG (reference sequence). CDR3 nucleotides: TGTGCCTGGAGTGTTAGCCTAGCGGGACCGACCCAGTACTTC. It is translated as CAWSVSLAGPTQYF.

The chain is built from TRBV28 and TRBJ1-2, with D uncertain. Germline V gives CDR1 MDHEN, CDR2 SYDVKM. The V gene lost 3 bases and the J gene lost 2 bases, with 10 bases spanning the gap. The CDR3 extends over 14 amino acids. The CDR3 DNA follows: TGTGCCAGCAGTTTGACCCAGGAAAACTATGGCTACACCTTC. It specifies CASSLTQENYGYTF.

CDR3 sequence: CAWGLSGRLGDEQFF. Written as DNA, the CDR3 is TGTGCCTGGGGTCTAAGCGGGAGACTTGGAGACGAGCAGTTCTTC. The chain is built from TRBV30 and TRBJ2-1, with 8 bases fitting TRBD2. The germline V gene has CDR1 GTSNPN and CDR2 SVGIG (reference sequence). CDR3 size: 15 residues. With 5 bases clipped from V and 10 bases from J, the junction kept 16 bases outside the gene matches.

The V call is TRBV30, the J call TRBJ2-5; 9 bases line up with TRBD2. The CDR3 covers 15 residues. Germline lookup yields CDR1 GTSNPN and CDR2 SVGIG (reference sequence). The V and J ends lost 5 bases and 4 bases, in that order; junction bases with no gene match: 11. The CDR3 coding sequence is TGTGCCTGGCAGGCGGGAGGGTCCGCCAGAGAGACCCAGTACTTC. It translates to CAWQAGGSARETQYF.

This chain joins TRBV6-6 and TRBJ2-7; no clear D. Germline V gene data show CDR1 as MNHNY and CDR2 as SVGAGI (reference sequence). Trimming pared 4 bases from V and 4 bases from J, leaving 8 bases between. This CDR3 spans 12 amino acids. CDR3 region: CASSFVQYEQYF. CDR3 sequence (DNA): TGTGCCAGCAGTTTTGTCCAGTACGAGCAGTACTTC.

The rearrangement joins TRBV9 to TRBJ2-1; 10 bases are a match to TRBD1. The junction had 9 bases not matched to a gene; V was cut back by 3 bases and J by 9 bases. Germline V lookup: CDR1 SGDLS, CDR2 YYNGEE. This CDR3 region has 15 residues. The CDR3 spells CASSARTGGVGEQFF. CDR3 in DNA: TGTGCCAGCAGCGCTCGGACAGGGGGGGTCGGTGAGCAGTTCTTC.

The gene calls are TRBV6-5 and TRBJ2-1, with TRBD2 identical over 7 bases. CDR3 length equals 15 residues. The germline gives CDR1 MNHEY, CDR2 SVGAGI. Losses at the gene ends were 7 bases for V and 9 bases for J; bases not matched to a gene: 15. The CDR3 DNA follows: TGTGCCAGCACCTCCCATGGTCGGGAGGTTGGTGAGCAGTTCTTC. Protein product: CASTSHGREVGEQFF.

Here the CDR3 reads CASSRGGAPYGYTF. Here the CDR3 DNA reads TGTGCCAGCAGCCGAGGGGGCGCCCCCTATGGCTACACCTTC. The rearrangement uses TRBV11-2 and TRBJ1-2; 7 bases fit TRBD1. Germline values: CDR1 SGHAT, CDR2 FQNNGV. The CDR3 extends over 14 amino acids. After removal of 5 bases from V and 4 bases from J, the junction contained 7 bases not matched to a gene.

The V gene is TRBV27, the J gene TRBJ1-1; 10 bases match TRBD1. The V segment lost 5 bases and the J segment 9 bases; nucleotides outside the gene matches: 6. Germline CDR1 is MNHEY and CDR2 is SMNVEV (reference sequence). This CDR3 is built from 13 residues. This chain's CDR3 is CASSSRTGGKAFF. The CDR3 DNA follows: TGTGCCAGCAGTAGTAGGACAGGGGGTAAAGCTTTCTTT.

The sample holds one count of this clone. The rearrangement uses TRBV27 and TRBJ1-5; no firm D call. Germline CDR1 MNHEY, CDR2 SMNVEV (reference sequence). The CDR3 is 15 residues long. Trimming removed 5 bases at V and 3 bases at J, with 14 bases between. The CDR3 nucleotides read TGTGCCAGCAGTCAAGCTGTCTCTGTCAATCAGCCCCAGCATTTT. Translating it yields CASSQAVSVNQPQHF.

The chain combines TRBV9 with TRBJ1-6, with a weak D call TRBD1 (5 bases). The CDR3 has 16 amino acids. Trimming took off 0 bases at V and 4 bases at J, with 11 bases between the two ends. Germline-derived CDR1 and CDR2 are SGDLS and YYNGEE. CDR3 region: CASSVGDSRYNSPLHF. The CDR3 nucleotides are TGTGCCAGCAGCGTAGGGGACTCACGGTATAATTCACCCCTCCACTTT.

The gene calls are TRBV6-5 and TRBJ1-6; perhaps TRBD1 as D (6 bases). V lost 0 bases to trimming and J lost 7 bases, with 10 bases between them. The CDR3 is 15 residues long. The germline CDR1 and CDR2 sequences are MNHEY and SVGAGI. CDR3 loop: CASSYSYRDNSPLHF. The CDR3 coding sequence is TGTGCCAGCAGTTACTCGTACAGGGACAATTCACCCCTCCACTTT.

The rearrangement links TRBV28 to TRBJ1-5, with D unresolved. This CDR3 spans 16 amino acids. Germline V gene data show CDR1 as MDHEN and CDR2 as SYDVKM. Trimming removed 3 bases at V and 1 base at J, with 13 bases between. CDR3 sequence (DNA): TGTGCCAGCAGTTTGTCAATGGGAGGAAGCAATCAGCCCCAGCATTTT. Translated, it gives CASSLSMGGSNQPQHF.

The J gene is TRBJ1-6, the V gene TRBV9, with D perhaps matching TRBD1 (5 bases). With 3 bases removed from V and 7 bases from J, the gap between germline ends came to 23 bases. Germline V gene lookup returns CDR1 SGDLS and CDR2 YYNGEE. The CDR3 is 18 residues long. CDR3: CASSAPRSGRQNNSPLHF. DNA of the CDR3: TGTGCCAGCAGCGCCCCCCGGTCCGGGCGACAGAACAATTCACCCCTCCACTTT.

This sequence joins TRBV20-1 and TRBJ2-1, with D possibly being TRBD2 (6 bases). Trimming left V 7 bases short and J 9 bases short, with 13 bases between. The CDR3 sequence is 11 residues long. The germline V gene has CDR1 DFQATT and CDR2 SNEGSKA (reference sequence). The CDR3: CSGETGGEQFF. Written as DNA, the CDR3 is TGCAGTGGGGAGACCGGGGGTGAGCAGTTCTTC.

The V call is TRBV5-4, the J call TRBJ2-1; 7 bases match TRBD2. V dropped 4 bases and J dropped 7; count of bases not matched to a gene: 5. The germline V gene has CDR1 SGHNT and CDR2 YYREEE (reference sequence). The CDR3 is 13 amino acids. The CDR3 sequence: CASSALAANEQFF. The DNA of the CDR3 is TGTGCCAGCAGCGCCCTAGCGGCGAATGAGCAGTTCTTC.

The chain is built from TRBV10-2 and TRBJ1-1; 8 positions match TRBD1. This CDR3 is built from 13 residues. From germline, CDR1 is WSHSY and CDR2 SAAADI. J was trimmed by 6 bases and V by 8 bases; bases with no gene match: 8. DNA of the CDR3: TGCGCCAGCCGTCCACCGACAGGGGCTGAAGCTTTCTTT. Translating gives CASRPPTGAEAFF.

V usage is TRBV7-9 and J usage is TRBJ1-2; 8 positions agree with TRBD1. Germline CDR1 is SEHNR and CDR2 is FQNEAQ (reference sequence). J was trimmed by 4 bases and V by 8 bases; bases with no gene match: 18. This CDR3 comprises 17 residues. CDR3 residues: CASANLLLGTGLYGYTF. The CDR3 DNA follows: TGTGCCAGCGCGAACCTACTCTTGGGGACAGGACTCTATGGCTACACCTTC.